A single sample gave rise to the 26 T cell receptor beta chains below, sequenced in a study of T cell responses to AZD1222 COVID-19 vaccine. Sequencing was performed with immunoSEQ multiplex PCR; in TCRdb, only in-frame clones are kept and a portion is missing. Among 50,000 to 70,000 clones listed, 75% to 90% were seen once. Sequencing was performed on peripheral blood, taken on day 0 of MenACWY control vaccination. These receptors originate from an adult in good health.

This chain uses TRBV30 with TRBJ2-4, with 9 bases matching TRBD1. Trimming cost V 5 bases and J 9 bases; bases outside gene matches: 11. Germline V gene lookup returns CDR1 GTSNPN and CDR2 SVGIG (reference sequence). The CDR3 spans 14 residues. The CDR3 region has the DNA TGTGCCTGGGCGGGACAGGGCGGCTTTGGCATTCAGTACTTC. It translates to CAWAGQGGFGIQYF.

This clone was seen once. V gene TRBV7-9 combines with J gene TRBJ2-1, with D perhaps TRBD2 (6 bases). Trimming removed 5 bases at V and 0 bases at J, with 20 bases between. Germline lookup yields CDR1 SEHNR and CDR2 FQNEAQ (reference sequence). There are 18 residues in the CDR3. CDR3 protein: CASSLLGSGLSSYNEQFF. CDR3 DNA sequence: TGTGCCAGCAGCCTTCTTGGCAGCGGGCTAAGCTCCTACAATGAGCAGTTCTTC. Together with reference TRBV7-9 and TRBJ2-1, the CDR3 gives the full variable domain: DTGVSQNPRHKITKRGQNVTFRCDPISEHNRLYWYRQTLGQGPEFLTYFQNEAQLEKSRLLSDRFSAERPKGSFSTLEIQRTEQGDSAMYLCASSLLGSGLSSYNEQFFGPGTRLTVL.

The chain joins TRBV10-1 to TRBJ2-7; D is uncertain. In germline, CDR1 is WNHNN, CDR2 SYGVQD (reference sequence). V was pared by 6 bases and J by 2 bases, with 14 bases between. The CDR3 is 14 amino acids. CDR3 bases: TGCGCCAGCAGGGAAACAGTCAGTCCCTACGAGCAGTACTTC. It is translated as CASRETVSPYEQYF.

The sample holds a few counts of this clone. The gene calls are TRBV14 and TRBJ2-4; 9 nucleotides agree with TRBD2. Germline V gives CDR1 SGHDN, CDR2 FVKESK. This CDR3 is built from 17 residues. V shed 0 bases and J 0 bases; nucleotides not matched to a gene: 3. The CDR3 bases are TGTGCCAGCAGCCAAGATAGCGGGGGAACAGCCAAAAACATTCAGTACTTC. Residues: CASSQDSGGTAKNIQYF.

This clone was recorded only once. The chain joins TRBV4-3 to TRBJ1-2, with D possibly TRBD1 on 6 matching bases. The CDR3 runs 14 residues. The V and J ends lost 4 bases and 2 bases respectively, with 11 bases between them. The V gene's germline CDR1 is LGHNA and CDR2 YSLEER. CDR3 protein: CASSPTGRNYGYTF. The CDR3 region has the DNA TGCGCCAGCAGCCCCACAGGGAGAAACTATGGCTACACCTTC.

The chain uses TRBV7-6 and TRBJ2-1; D is unresolved. The CDR3 runs 14 residues. CDR1 SGHVS and CDR2 FNYEAQ come from the germline V gene. Trimming took 6 bases from V and 3 from J, leaving 12 bases between them. CDR3 protein: CASSPSRDYNEQFF. The DNA of the CDR3 is TGTGCCAGCAGTCCTTCAAGAGACTACAATGAGCAGTTCTTC.

The V and J genes are TRBV7-6 and TRBJ1-3; D might be TRBD1 (5 bases). This CDR3 contains 17 residues. V lost 5 bases and J 0 bases, leaving 17 bases between the germline ends. The germline V gene encodes CDR1 SGHVS and CDR2 FNYEAQ. The CDR3 DNA follows: TGTGCCAGCAGCCCACGGGGGGGGAGGGACTCTGGAAACACCATATATTTT. It specifies CASSPRGGRDSGNTIYF.

The V gene is TRBV9, the J gene TRBJ1-1, with D uncertain. The CDR3 runs to 14 residues. V was trimmed by 0 bases and J by 5 bases, leaving 11 bases between them. CDR1 is SGDLS, CDR2 YYNGEE, per germline. For the CDR3, the DNA is TGTGCCAGCAGCGTAGATATGGGGAGAACTGAAGCTTTCTTT. Translated, it gives CASSVDMGRTEAFF.

The J gene is TRBJ1-4, the V gene TRBV25-1; D may be TRBD1 (5 bases). CDR3 length equals 16 residues. V was clipped by 0 bases and J by 2 bases, with 10 bases between them. From germline, CDR1 is MGHDK and CDR2 SYGVNS. The CDR3: CASSEYIGTTNEKLFF. The DNA of the CDR3 is TGTGCCAGCAGTGAATACATCGGGACCACTAATGAAAAACTGTTTTTT.

This chain uses TRBV24-1 with TRBJ2-3; 9 bases map to TRBD1. The length of the CDR3 is 15 residues. V shed 3 bases, J shed 9 bases, and the junction held 9 bases outside the gene matches. Germline CDR1 and CDR2: KGHDR and SFDVKD. The CDR3 sequence is CATSDPRDRALTQYF. CDR3 in DNA: TGTGCCACCAGTGATCCCCGGGACAGGGCTTTAACGCAGTATTTT.

This chain links TRBV28 with TRBJ2-3; no firm D call. V lost 6 bases and J 5 bases, leaving 6 bases between the germline ends. The CDR3 spans 11 residues. CDR1 MDHEN and CDR2 SYDVKM come from the germline V gene. The CDR3 DNA sequence: TGTGCCAGCAGGGCTCAAGATACGCAGTATTTT. It translates to CASRAQDTQYF.

The V and J genes are TRBV28 and TRBJ1-3; no clear D. Germline V gene data show CDR1 as MDHEN and CDR2 as SYDVKM. The CDR3 runs 18 residues. Between the trimmed V and J ends, which lost 4 bases and 1 base, there was a span of 20 bases. The CDR3 DNA is TGTGCCAGCAGTTCCCTAACTACACAAACCGAGTCTGGAAACACCATATATTTT. Translating it yields CASSSLTTQTESGNTIYF.

The chain joins TRBV6-2 or TRBV6-3 to TRBJ2-7; D gene uncertain. The CDR3 is made up of 13 amino acids. Trimming removed 2 bases at V and 6 bases at J, with 11 bases between. CDR1 is MNHEY, CDR2 SVGEGT, per germline. CDR3 bases: TGTGCCAGCAGTTACGGCAAGATAAGCGAGCAGTACTTC. Protein product: CASSYGKISEQYF.

The V call is TRBV7-9, the J call TRBJ2-1; TRBD2 matches 13 bases. V lost 3 bases to trimming and J lost 4 bases; unmatched junction nucleotides: 3. CDR3 size: 16 residues. CDR1 and CDR2 (germline): SEHNR, FQNEAQ (reference sequence). CDR3: CASSFRTSGRYNEQFF. In DNA, the CDR3 is TGTGCCAGCAGCTTCAGGACTAGCGGGAGATACAATGAGCAGTTCTTC.

The chain combines TRBV5-5 with TRBJ1-3; possibly TRBD1 for D (6 bases). This CDR3 is built from 13 residues. Trimming shortened V by 4 bases and J by 4 bases, and 9 bases separated the two germline ends. Germline lookup yields CDR1 SGHKS and CDR2 YYEKEE (reference sequence). The DNA for the CDR3 is TGTGCCAGCAGCACCGGGACAGGAAACACCATATATTTT. It codes for CASSTGTGNTIYF.

The chain uses TRBV9 and TRBJ2-1; TRBD2 might be the D (5 bases). This CDR3 comprises 16 residues. The V end was cut by 3 bases, the J end by 0 bases, with 13 bases between. Per germline, CDR1 SGDLS and CDR2 YYNGEE. CDR3: CASSGAEPSSYNEQFF. In DNA form, the CDR3 reads TGTGCCAGCAGCGGAGCGGAACCTAGCTCCTACAATGAGCAGTTCTTC.

The CDR3 is CASSLAASGGAGQYF. DNA of the CDR3: TGTGCCAGCAGCTTAGCTGCTAGCGGGGGTGCCGGGCAGTACTTC. The chain links TRBV7-2 to TRBJ2-7; 10 positions match TRBD2. This CDR3 is 15 amino acids long. The germline CDR1 and CDR2 sequences are SGHTA and FQGNSA. V shed 0 bases, J shed 9 bases, and the junction held 8 bases outside the gene matches.

The count of this clone is one. The chain has TRBV19 and TRBJ1-2, with D tentatively TRBD1 (5 bases). Germline values: CDR1 LNHDA, CDR2 SQIVND (reference sequence). This CDR3 is built from 13 residues. With 5 bases removed from V and 10 bases from J, the gap between germline ends came to 17 bases. The CDR3 DNA is TGTGCCAGTAGTTGGATGGAGACAGATCCCTACACCTTC. This gives the protein CASSWMETDPYTF.

The chain combines TRBV23-1 with TRBJ1-5; no definite D call. TRBV23-1 belongs to the ORF category, with a function that is uncertain. Trimming left V 4 bases short and J 9 bases short, with 16 bases between. This CDR3 comprises 14 residues. CDR3 region: CASSLGPRQRPQHF. CDR3 sequence (DNA): TGCGCCAGCAGTCTAGGTCCCCGTCAGCGGCCCCAGCATTTT.

The rearrangement links TRBV7-9 to TRBJ1-1; tentatively, D is TRBD1 (6 bases). The CDR3 has 14 residues. V lost 5 bases to trimming and J lost 3 bases, with 13 bases between them. Germline CDR1 SEHNR, CDR2 FQNEAQ (reference sequence). CDR3: CASSDRNRDTEAFF. DNA for the CDR3: TGTGCCAGCAGCGACCGCAACAGGGACACTGAAGCTTTCTTT.

V gene TRBV10-2 combines with J gene TRBJ2-5, with D tentatively TRBD1 or TRBD2 (5 bases each). V lost 8 bases, J lost 4 bases, and 23 bases lay in between. Germline V gene data show CDR1 as WSHSY and CDR2 as SAAADI. CDR3 length: 16 amino acids. The CDR3 reads CASGSVPTGPRETQYF. For the CDR3, the DNA is TGCGCCAGCGGCAGTGTCCCCACGGGACCCCGAGAGACCCAGTACTTC.

The genes are TRBV11-2 and TRBJ1-5; D is unclear. V was cut by 0 bases and J by 2 bases, with 8 bases left in between. CDR3 size: 15 residues. Germline lookup yields CDR1 SGHAT and CDR2 FQNNGV. CDR3 coding DNA: TGTGCCAGCAGCTTAGATGGCGGCGGCAATCAGCCCCAGCATTTT. Translating gives CASSLDGGGNQPQHF.

This clone was observed a handful of times. The V gene is TRBV5-4, the J gene TRBJ2-7; D is undetermined. This CDR3 contains 11 residues. Germline-derived CDR1 and CDR2 are SGHNT and YYREEE (reference sequence). V was cut by 0 bases and J by 4 bases, with 2 bases left in between. The CDR3 region is CASSLGYEQYF. The CDR3 region has the DNA TGTGCCAGCAGCTTGGGGTACGAGCAGTACTTC.

This chain links TRBV5-4 with TRBJ2-1; D is possibly TRBD2 (6 bases). CDR3 length equals 15 residues. Between the trimmed V and J ends, which lost 6 bases and 2 bases, there was a span of 15 bases. Germline CDR1 is SGHNT and CDR2 is YYREEE (reference sequence). The CDR3 DNA is TGTGCCAGCACCGGAGGGATCGGGGCCTACAATGAGCAGTTCTTC. Encoded protein: CASTGGIGAYNEQFF.

The chain recombines TRBV6-2 or TRBV6-3 with TRBJ1-5; D gene uncertain. Germline values: CDR1 MNHEY, CDR2 SVGEGT. The CDR3 contains 17 residues. V was cut by 5 bases and J by 0 bases, with 17 bases left in between. The CDR3 DNA sequence: TGTGCCAGCAGTAACGATCAGCGGAGCCTTAGCAATCAGCCCCAGCATTTT. Translated: CASSNDQRSLSNQPQHF.

This chain uses TRBV5-1 with TRBJ1-5, with D possibly being TRBD1 (5 bases). The germline V gene encodes CDR1 SGHRS and CDR2 YFSETQ. The CDR3 is made up of 14 amino acids. The ends were cut back, 0 bases at V and 7 bases at J, with 11 bases in the middle. CDR3: CASSLGGPGQPQHF. CDR3 coding DNA: TGCGCCAGCAGCTTGGGGGGCCCTGGGCAGCCCCAGCATTTT.